These 20 T cell receptor beta chains were all obtained from the same sample, sequenced in a study of T cell responses to AZD1222 COVID-19 vaccine. Profiling relied on immunoSEQ multiplex PCR, and the TCRdb table lists in-frame clones only, not all of them. In the table there are about 96,000 clones, roughly 90% of which are singletons. Sequencing was performed on peripheral blood, taken on day 0 of AZD1222 vaccination. These receptors were obtained from an adult in good health.

J is TRBJ2-1 and V is TRBV9, with D hard to call. This CDR3 comprises 12 residues. The germline gives CDR1 SGDLS, CDR2 YYNGEE. V shed 0 bases and J shed 8 bases, with 6 bases lying between them. The CDR3 is CASSVVAYEQFF. The CDR3 DNA follows: TGTGCCAGCAGCGTAGTAGCTTATGAGCAGTTCTTC.

V is TRBV6-5 and J is TRBJ1-6, with 7 bases lining up with TRBD1. The CDR3 extends over 14 amino acids. Germline CDR1 and CDR2: MNHEY and SVGAGI. The junction had 5 bases not matched to a gene; V was cut back by 5 bases and J by 7 bases. The CDR3 DNA sequence: TGTGCCAGCAGTACTGGGACAGAGAATTCACCCCTCCACTTT. Its translation is CASSTGTENSPLHF.

The chain couples TRBV28 to TRBJ2-7; possible D gene TRBD2, 6 bases. This CDR3 is 13 amino acids long. Germline V gene data show CDR1 as MDHEN and CDR2 as SYDVKM. V lost 2 bases and J lost 6, with 11 bases in between. Here the CDR3 DNA reads TGTGCCAGCAGTTTAAAGGGAGGTGTCGAGCAGTACTTC. As protein: CASSLKGGVEQYF.

A single count supports this clone. The chain joins TRBV29-1 to TRBJ1-2; TRBD1 matches at 10 bases. The CDR3 runs to 13 residues. J gave up 8 bases and V 6 bases, and 9 bases lay outside the gene matches. The germline V gene encodes CDR1 SQVTM and CDR2 ANQGSEA. CDR3 nucleotides: TGCAGCGTCCGGGACAGGGGAGTAGAGGGCTACACCTTC. Its translation is CSVRDRGVEGYTF.

V gene TRBV9 combines with J gene TRBJ2-3; the match to TRBD2 covers 9 bases. J was trimmed by 1 base and V by 0 bases; bases with no gene match: 0. Germline loops: CDR1 SGDLS, CDR2 YYNGEE. The CDR3 consists of 15 residues. The CDR3 sequence: CASSVGTSGTDTQYF. The CDR3 nucleotides read TGTGCCAGCAGCGTAGGGACTAGCGGCACAGATACGCAGTATTTT.

V is TRBV30 and J is TRBJ1-2, with TRBD1 matching 9 bases. V lost 2 bases to trimming and J lost 8 bases; unmatched junction nucleotides: 9. Germline CDR1 and CDR2: GTSNPN and SVGIG (reference sequence). This CDR3 has 14 residues. The CDR3 protein is CAWSPGQGLLGYTF. Written as DNA, the CDR3 is TGTGCCTGGAGTCCGGGACAGGGTCTCCTCGGCTACACCTTC.

J is TRBJ1-2 and V is TRBV11-2, with TRBD1 identical over 7 bases. The V gene end was trimmed by 6 bases and the J gene end by 3 bases; junction bases not matched to a gene: 13. Looked up from germline, CDR1 is SGHAT and CDR2 is FQNNGV. The CDR3 loop spans 16 amino acids. Here the CDR3 reads CASSPIRGQGDYGYTF. DNA of the CDR3: TGTGCCAGCAGTCCCATTAGGGGGCAGGGTGACTATGGCTACACCTTC.

This chain connects TRBV7-9 to TRBJ2-1, with 9 bases identical to TRBD2. Germline V CDR1 and CDR2: SEHNR, FQNEAQ (reference sequence). The CDR3 has 17 amino acids. V shed 5 bases and J 6 bases; nucleotides not matched to a gene: 14. The CDR3 region has the DNA TGTGCCAGCAGCATTCTTGCTCCGACTAGCGGTAGCAATGAGCAGTTCTTC. As protein: CASSILAPTSGSNEQFF. The variable domain in full, with the rest retrieved from reference TRBV7-9 and TRBJ2-1, is DTGVSQNPRHKITKRGQNVTFRCDPISEHNRLYWYRQTLGQGPEFLTYFQNEAQLEKSRLLSDRFSAERPKGSFSTLEIQRTEQGDSAMYLCASSILAPTSGSNEQFFGPGTRLTVL.

This chain connects TRBV6-2 or TRBV6-3 to TRBJ1-3, with D possibly matching TRBD1 (6 bases). In germline, CDR1 is MNHEY, CDR2 SVGEGT. V was pared by 0 bases and J by 0 bases, with 12 bases between. The CDR3 consists of 17 residues. CDR3 protein: CASSYSSGARSGNTIYF. The CDR3 bases are TGTGCCAGCAGTTACTCTTCAGGGGCGCGCTCTGGAAACACCATATATTTT.

This clone has just a few counts. This chain connects TRBV4-3 to TRBJ2-1; the match to TRBD2 covers 11 bases. CDR3 length: 15 amino acids. V dropped 2 bases and J dropped 4; count of bases not matched to a gene: 1. From germline, CDR1 is LGHNA and CDR2 YSLEER. Here the CDR3 reads CASSQLAGGYNEQFF. CDR3 nucleotide sequence: TGCGCCAGCAGCCAACTAGCGGGAGGTTACAATGAGCAGTTCTTC.

This chain connects TRBV27 to TRBJ1-1, with D tentatively TRBD1 (6 bases). V was trimmed by 5 bases and J by 5 bases, leaving 9 bases between them. The CDR3 sequence is 12 residues long. Germline CDR1 and CDR2: MNHEY and SMNVEV (reference sequence). In nucleotides, the CDR3 is TGTGCCAGCAGTACAGGGCAGACTGAAGCTTTCTTT. Its protein is CASSTGQTEAFF.

V gene TRBV4-2 combines with J gene TRBJ2-3, with 9 bases lining up with TRBD2. The CDR3 is 16 amino acids. V shed 3 bases, J shed 5 bases, and the junction held 9 bases outside the gene matches. Germline lookup yields CDR1 LGHNA and CDR2 YNFKEQ. The CDR3 region is CASSHLAGEGKDTQYF. The CDR3 nucleotides are TGTGCCAGCAGCCATTTAGCGGGAGAGGGTAAAGATACGCAGTATTTT.

This clone appeared a single time. This chain joins TRBV10-3 and TRBJ2-3, with D unresolved. CDR1 ENHRY and CDR2 SYGVKD come from the germline V gene. This CDR3 has 12 amino acids. V shed 7 bases and J shed 3 bases, with 8 bases lying between them. CDR3: CAINQDTDTQYF. The CDR3 region has the DNA TGTGCCATCAACCAAGATACAGATACGCAGTATTTT.

This rearrangement joins TRBV4-1 to TRBJ1-6; D is undetermined. CDR3 size: 16 residues. V gave up 5 bases and J gave up 0 bases, with 11 bases separating them. Per the germline V gene, CDR1 is MGHRA and CDR2 is YSYEKL. The CDR3 spells CASSYSSSSYNSPLHF. CDR3 DNA sequence: TGCGCCAGCAGCTACAGCTCGAGCTCCTATAATTCACCCCTCCACTTT.

The genes are TRBV27 and TRBJ2-3; D call uncertain. CDR3 size: 15 residues. V dropped 0 bases and J dropped 0 bases, with 7 bases sitting between them. Germline V gene lookup returns CDR1 MNHEY and CDR2 SMNVEV (reference sequence). CDR3: CASSLSYSSTDTQYF. The CDR3 bases are TGTGCCAGCAGTTTATCGTACTCTAGCACAGATACGCAGTATTTT.

The rearrangement uses TRBV4-1 and TRBJ1-5; no firm D call. Germline CDR1 reads MGHRA; CDR2 reads YSYEKL. The CDR3 is 16 amino acids. Trimming removed 1 base from V and 2 bases from J, with 12 bases in between. The CDR3 loop is CASSQGSKAGNQPQHF. In DNA, the CDR3 is TGCGCCAGCAGCCAAGGTTCCAAAGCAGGCAATCAGCCCCAGCATTTT.

The rearrangement links TRBV10-1 to TRBJ2-1; 7 nucleotides line up with TRBD2. This CDR3 contains 13 residues. Germline V gene sequence: CDR1 WNHNN, CDR2 SYGVQD (reference sequence). Losses at the gene ends were 4 bases for V and 4 bases for J; bases not matched to a gene: 1. The CDR3: CASSGTRYNEQFF. CDR3 in DNA: TGCGCCAGCAGTGGGACTAGATACAATGAGCAGTTCTTC.

The CDR3: CASSYNQGWDEQFF. The CDR3 DNA reads as TGTGCCAGCAGTTACAACCAGGGATGGGATGAGCAGTTCTTC. The chain links TRBV6-6 to TRBJ2-1; TRBD1 might be the D (5 bases). V was trimmed by 2 bases and J by 8 bases, leaving 13 bases between them. The CDR3 has 14 amino acids. From germline, CDR1 is MNHNY and CDR2 SVGAGI (reference sequence).

This chain connects TRBV30 to TRBJ2-3, with D possibly TRBD2 on 6 matching bases. The CDR3 is 14 residues long. Germline V gene sequence: CDR1 GTSNPN, CDR2 SVGIG (reference sequence). V shed 2 bases and J shed 0 bases, with 9 bases lying between them. CDR3 bases: TGTGCCTGGAGTTTAGCGGCTAGCACAGATACGCAGTATTTT. Translating gives CAWSLAASTDTQYF.

The V gene is TRBV5-1, the J gene TRBJ2-7; 10 positions agree with TRBD2. Germline V lookup: CDR1 SGHRS, CDR2 YFSETQ. The J segment lost 2 bases and the V segment lost 4 bases, leaving 9 bases of the junction unmatched. This CDR3 contains 16 residues. The DNA for the CDR3 is TGCGCCAGCAGCCCGGAGGGACTAGCGCGAACCTACGAGCAGTACTTC. It specifies CASSPEGLARTYEQYF.